This passage covers 11 T cell receptor beta chains from one sample sequenced in a study of T cells in Graves' hyperthyroidism and ophthalmopathy. TCR beta CDR3 region amplification was performed from RNA transcripts. In the first-round RT-PCR of the TCR CDR3, the HTBI primer set was used. From the multiplex PCR reads, TCRdb called clonotypes with MiXCR, one entry per CDR3 protein. The sample shows some 320,000 distinct CDR3 sequences, 12% to 15% of them seen only once. The specimen was blood. The source of these receptors is a woman in her thirties or forties with Graves' ophthalmopathy.

The chain has TRBV18 and TRBJ2-7; the D gene is possibly TRBD1 (6 bases). V lost 2 bases, J lost 0 bases, and 11 bases lay in between. Germline values: CDR1 KGHSH, CDR2 LQKENI. This CDR3 spans 15 amino acids. Here the CDR3 reads CASSPYREISYEQYF. CDR3 coding DNA: TGTGCCAGCTCACCATACAGGGAGATCTCCTACGAGCAGTACTTC.

This clonotype was detected ten times or more. V is TRBV13 and J is TRBJ2-7; D is unresolved. The V gene lost 3 bases and the J gene lost 7 bases, with 16 bases spanning the gap. Germline CDR1 and CDR2: PRHDT and FYEKMQ (reference sequence). This CDR3 has 14 amino acids. CDR3 sequence: CASSFLVGFREQYF. CDR3 DNA: TGTGCCAGCAGCTTTCTTGTCGGTTTTAGGGAGCAGTACTTC.

The chain is built from TRBV9 and TRBJ2-4; 12 nucleotides align to TRBD2. With V trimmed by 4 bases and J by 2 bases, 10 bases remained unmatched. The CDR3 runs to 18 residues. Germline V lookup: CDR1 SGDLS, CDR2 YYNGEE. This chain's CDR3 is CASSLGASGRAPKNIQYF. CDR3 bases: TGTGCCAGCAGCTTAGGGGCTAGCGGGAGGGCCCCCAAAAACATTCAGTACTTC. Full variable domain (outside the CDR3, taken from reference TRBV9 and TRBJ2-4): DSGVTQTPKHLITATGQRVTLRCSPRSGDLSVYWYQQSLDQGLQFLIQYYNGEERAKGNILERFSAQQFPDLHSELNLSSLELGDSALYFCASSLGASGRAPKNIQYFGAGTRLSVL.

The chain is built from TRBV27 and TRBJ2-1; maybe TRBD1 (5 bases). The CDR3 runs 13 residues. The germline CDR1 and CDR2 sequences are MNHEY and SMNVEV (reference sequence). V lost 5 bases and J lost 3, with 8 bases in between. The CDR3 coding sequence is TGTGCCAGCAGTGGGGCTTACTACAATGAGCAGTTCTTC. Translation gives CASSGAYYNEQFF.

There are many counts of this clonotype. The rearrangement uses TRBV7-8 and TRBJ2-1, with 11 nucleotides matching TRBD2. Germline loops: CDR1 SGHVS, CDR2 FQNEAQ. CDR3 size: 18 residues. With 1 base clipped from V and 4 bases from J, the junction kept 9 bases outside the gene matches. This CDR3 is CASSLVRVAGGPYNEQFF. The CDR3 region has the DNA TGTGCCAGCAGCTTAGTAAGAGTAGCGGGGGGGCCATACAATGAGCAGTTCTTC.

The genes are TRBV10-3 and TRBJ2-3, with D perhaps TRBD2 (6 bases). CDR1 and CDR2 (germline): ENHRY, SYGVKD. The V end lost 10 bases, the J end lost 1 base, and 15 bases lay between the germline ends. The CDR3 extends over 14 amino acids. CDR3 DNA: TGTGCCACCGGGGACTCCCGGGGCACAGATACGCAGTATTTT. Translating it yields CATGDSRGTDTQYF.

Only a few counts were recorded for this clonotype. This chain connects TRBV9 to TRBJ2-7; no reliable D call. The V gene's germline CDR1 is SGDLS and CDR2 YYNGEE. CDR3 size: 14 residues. V lost 4 bases and J lost 0, with 11 bases in between. This CDR3 reads CASSPTLFSYEQYF. The CDR3 DNA sequence: TGTGCCAGCAGCCCGACGCTTTTCTCCTACGAGCAGTACTTC.

Details on this clonotype: It may be a read error: a sequence one base away is much more abundant. This chain joins TRBV20-1 and TRBJ1-6, with 9 bases matching TRBD1. V was clipped by 4 bases and J by 5 bases; unmatched bases: 6. The CDR3 covers 15 residues. CDR1 is DFQATT and CDR2 is SNEGSKA in the germline V gene (reference sequence). In DNA, the CDR3 is TGCAGTGCTAAACAGGGGGCCTTACATAATTCACCCCTCCACTTT. Protein sequence: CSAKQGALHNSPLHF.

In DNA, the CDR3 is TGCAGAGCCGGGACTAGCGGGAGTTCAGATACGCAGTATTTT. It codes for CRAGTSGSSDTQYF. The rearrangement links TRBV20-1 to TRBJ2-3, with 14 positions matching TRBD2. CDR3 size: 14 residues. Germline CDR1 DFQATT, CDR2 SNEGSKA (reference sequence).

J is TRBJ2-7 and V is TRBV11-3; a weak D match, TRBD1 (6 bases). The CDR3 contains 15 residues. Germline CDR1 and CDR2: SGHNT and YENEEA. V was pared by 1 base and J by 0 bases, with 10 bases between. In nucleotides, the CDR3 is TGTGCCAGCAGCTTAGCAGGACAGAGCTCCTACGAGCAGTACTTC. It specifies CASSLAGQSSYEQYF.

This clonotype was counted between two and nine times. The gene calls are TRBV20-1 and TRBJ2-3, with D tentatively TRBD2 (5 bases). Germline CDR1 reads DFQATT; CDR2 reads SNEGSKA (reference sequence). The V end lost 6 bases, the J end lost 4 bases, and 8 bases lay between the germline ends. The CDR3 covers 11 residues. This CDR3 reads CSAGRADTQYF. In nucleotides, the CDR3 is TGCAGTGCCGGGCGGGCAGATACGCAGTATTTT.